This T cell receptor (beta chain) came from a study of T cell responses to AZD1222 COVID-19 vaccine. Study observations and caveats: The sample set comprised mostly white British donors with more females, and clonal diversity was possibly underestimated. Recipients of AZD1222 seropositive at baseline numbered only 5 or 6. Regions 160-218 and 743-854 dominated among vaccine-associated CD4 TCRs spanning spike.

Comment on this clone: As yet, its antigen is unknown.

The V and J ends lost 5 bases and 5 bases, in that order; junction bases with no gene match: 10. Germline V lookup: CDR1 SGHRS, CDR2 YFSETQ. This CDR3 contains 15 residues. Repertoires were generated with immunoSEQ multiplex PCR, while TCRdb's copy carries only in-frame clones and drops some. The top ten clones hold over 35% of a sample with about 39,000 clones, about 90% of them seen once. The TCR was taken from an adult who received the AZD1222 COVID-19 vaccine. Sequencing used peripheral blood, obtained 28 days after the second AZD1222 dose. The V gene is TRBV5-1, the J gene TRBJ2-3; the match to TRBD1 covers 8 bases. This chain's CDR3 is CASSPGQGVEDTQYF. CDR3 nucleotide sequence: TGCGCCAGCAGTCCCGGACAGGGAGTGGAAGATACGCAGTATTTT. Complete variable domain (other parts from reference TRBV5-1 and TRBJ2-3): KAGVTQTPRYLIKTRGQQVTLSCSPISGHRSVSWYQQTPGQGLQFLFEYFSETQRNKGNFPGRFSGRQFSNSRSEMNVSTLELGDSALYLCASSPGQGVEDTQYFGPGTRLTVL.